This TCR beta chain was documented in a study of human T cells and chemical hapten exposure. CDR1 is MNHEY and CDR2 is SVGAGI in the germline V gene. The CDR3 extends over 16 amino acids. Trimming took 2 bases from V and 2 from J, leaving 10 bases between them. The library attached unique molecular identifiers to individual cDNA molecules. TCRdb redid the calling of the RACE reads with MiXCR, one entry per CDR3 protein. The data contain 250,000 or so distinct CDR3 sequences, roughly 8.9% of them singletons. Time point reported: pre-sensitization, week 0. Treatment indicated: therapeutic diphenylcyclopropenone sensitization with weekly scalp DPC. Unfractionated whole blood yielded the extracted total RNA.

V is TRBV6-5 and J is TRBJ2-6; D is perhaps TRBD1 or TRBD2 (5 bases each). The clonotype comes from a woman in her thirties or forties with alopecia areata. Some clones in this sample may be carry-over from other donors' samples. Material: whole blood, obtained in connection with sensitization to the hapten diphenylcyclopropenone (DPC). The CDR3 DNA follows: TGTGCCAGCAGTTACGAGGGGACCGCTGGGGCCAACGTCCTGACTTTC. Protein: CASSYEGTAGANVLTF.